This T cell receptor beta chain was recorded in a study of cytomegalovirus exposure and HLA in healthy donors. This PCR relied on a set of 60 Vbeta primers and 13 Jbeta primers. The data were produced by immunoSEQ multiplex PCR, yet TCRdb's version contains in-frame clones alone and is incomplete. The data show about 130,000 clones, 82% seen once. Overall study findings and caveats: The sole available immune exposure information was CMV serostatus. Reportedly, diagnosis of cytomegalovirus status by the classifier showed high specificity and sensitivity. TCR beta V segments were, for the most part, productive about 87% or about 30% of the time in an earlier analysis. Upon later analysis, TCR association rates were observed to vary by HLA locus, being highest for DRB1 and lowest for HLA-C.

On this clone: The antigen remains undetermined.

Germline V gene data show CDR1 as SQVTM and CDR2 as ANQGSEA. The CDR3 sequence is 12 residues long. Trimming took 4 bases from V and 4 from J, leaving 7 bases between them. The sample comprised PBMCs. This TCR was sampled from a male donor in good health and CMV-seropositive. The chain uses TRBV29-1 and TRBJ2-2, with D hard to call. CDR3 DNA sequence: TGCAGCGTTGGTGTCCTCACCGGGGAGCTGTTTTTT. This translates into CSVGVLTGELFF.